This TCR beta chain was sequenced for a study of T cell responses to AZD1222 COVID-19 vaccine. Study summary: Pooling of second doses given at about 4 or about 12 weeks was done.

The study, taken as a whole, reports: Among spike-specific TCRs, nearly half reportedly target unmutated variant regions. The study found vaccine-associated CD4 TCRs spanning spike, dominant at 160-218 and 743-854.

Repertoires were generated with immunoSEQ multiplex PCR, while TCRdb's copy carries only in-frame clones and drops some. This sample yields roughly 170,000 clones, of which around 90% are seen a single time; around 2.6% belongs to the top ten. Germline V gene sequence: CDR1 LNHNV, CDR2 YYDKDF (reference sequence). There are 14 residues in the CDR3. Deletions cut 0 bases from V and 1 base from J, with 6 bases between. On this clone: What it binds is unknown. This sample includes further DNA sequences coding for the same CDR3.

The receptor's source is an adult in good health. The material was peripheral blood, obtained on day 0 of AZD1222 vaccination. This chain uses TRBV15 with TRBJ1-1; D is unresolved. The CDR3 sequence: CATSRERENTEAFF. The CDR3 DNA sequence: TGTGCCACCAGCAGAGAACGAGAGAACACTGAAGCTTTCTTT.